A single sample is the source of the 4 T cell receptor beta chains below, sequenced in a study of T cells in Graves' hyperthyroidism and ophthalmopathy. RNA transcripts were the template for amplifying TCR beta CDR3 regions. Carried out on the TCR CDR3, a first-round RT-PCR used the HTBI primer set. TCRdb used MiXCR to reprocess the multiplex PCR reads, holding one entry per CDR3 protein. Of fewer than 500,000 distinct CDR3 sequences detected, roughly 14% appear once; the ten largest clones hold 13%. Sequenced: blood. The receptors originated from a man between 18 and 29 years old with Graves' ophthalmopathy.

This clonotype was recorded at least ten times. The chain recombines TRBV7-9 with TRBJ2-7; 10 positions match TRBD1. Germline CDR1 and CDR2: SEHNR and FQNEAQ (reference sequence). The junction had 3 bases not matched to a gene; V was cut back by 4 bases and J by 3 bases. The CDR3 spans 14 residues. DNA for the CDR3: TGTGCCAGCAGCTCGACAGGGGGCCTCTACGAGCAGTACTTC. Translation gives CASSSTGGLYEQYF. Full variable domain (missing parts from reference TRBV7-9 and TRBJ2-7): DTGVSQNPRHKITKRGQNVTFRCDPISEHNRLYWYRQTLGQGPEFLTYFQNEAQLEKSRLLSDRFSAERPKGSFSTLEIQRTEQGDSAMYLCASSSTGGLYEQYFGPGTRLTVT.

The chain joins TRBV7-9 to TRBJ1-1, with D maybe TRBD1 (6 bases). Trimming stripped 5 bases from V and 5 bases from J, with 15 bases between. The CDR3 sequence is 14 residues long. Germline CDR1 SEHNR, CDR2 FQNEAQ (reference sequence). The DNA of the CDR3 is TGTGCCAGCAGCCCACGAGGGGGGGTTACTGAAGCTTTCTTT. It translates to CASSPRGGVTEAFF.

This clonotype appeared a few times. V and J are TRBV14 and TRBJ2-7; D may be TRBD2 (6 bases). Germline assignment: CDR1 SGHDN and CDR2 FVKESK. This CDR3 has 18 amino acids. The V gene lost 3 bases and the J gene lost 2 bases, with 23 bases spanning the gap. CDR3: CASSQPSPRGKKTYEQYF. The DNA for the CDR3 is TGTGCCAGCAGCCAGCCAAGTCCGCGGGGAAAGAAAACCTACGAGCAGTACTTC.

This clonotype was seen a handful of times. The DNA of the CDR3 is TGTGCCAGCAGCTTGATTTCCGGACAGGGGGTCCCCCGTGACACTGAAGCTTTCTTT. It specifies CASSLISGQGVPRDTEAFF. The V gene is TRBV5-5, the J gene TRBJ1-1; 10 positions match TRBD1. CDR3 size: 19 residues. V gave up 1 base and J gave up 3 bases; unmatched junction bases: 15. From germline, CDR1 is SGHKS and CDR2 YYEKEE (reference sequence).